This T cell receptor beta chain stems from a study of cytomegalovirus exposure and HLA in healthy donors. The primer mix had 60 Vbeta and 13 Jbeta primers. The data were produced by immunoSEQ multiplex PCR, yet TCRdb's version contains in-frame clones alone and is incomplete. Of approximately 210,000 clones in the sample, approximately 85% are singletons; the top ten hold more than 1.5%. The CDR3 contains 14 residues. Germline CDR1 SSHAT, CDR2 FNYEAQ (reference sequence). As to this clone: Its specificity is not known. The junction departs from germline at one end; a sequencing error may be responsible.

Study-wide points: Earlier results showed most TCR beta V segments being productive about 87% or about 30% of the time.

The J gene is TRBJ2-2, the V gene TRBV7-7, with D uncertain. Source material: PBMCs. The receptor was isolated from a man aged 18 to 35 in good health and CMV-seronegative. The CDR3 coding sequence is TGTGCTAGCAGCTCCGACTGGAACACCGGGGAGCTGTTTTTT. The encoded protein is CASSSDWNTGELFF. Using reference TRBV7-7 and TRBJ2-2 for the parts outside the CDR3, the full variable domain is GAGVSQSPRYKVTKRGQDVTLRCDPISSHATLYWYQQALGQGPEFLTYFNYEAQPDKSGLPSDRFSAERPEGSISTLTIQRTEQRDSAMYRCASSSDWNTGELFFGEGSRLTVL.